This entry describes one TCR beta chain. Antigen unknown. The Oncomine TCR Beta short-read assay sequenced DNA from cultured CD4+ T cells. Once CD4+ T cells had been cultured, genomic DNA was extracted from them. TCRdb passed the PCR reads through MiXCR, listing each CDR3 protein once. The sample consists of about 3,100 distinct CDR3 sequences, over 65% of them appearing once. As to treatment: approximately 9-day PBMC culture with coronavirus spike peptide pools or control peptides (ViraFEST assay). This sample was included in a study of vaccination and CD4 T cells after COVID-19. As for the study in general: Post-COVID samples had a sampling time that fell a median roughly 92 days after diagnosis (range 35 to 161). The authors used overlapping spike peptides from SARS-CoV-2, HCoV-NL63, HCoV-OC43 and HCoV-229E to stimulate cells.

This TCR was sampled from a human donor who had recovered from COVID-19. Sequencing was performed on CD4+ T cells from blood, cultured in vitro.

This CDR3 reads CASSLPSGGAREQFF. CDR3 DNA: TGTGCCAGTAGTTTGCCGAGCGGGGGGGCAAGGGAGCAGTTCTTC. The chain links TRBV19 to TRBJ2-1; 10 bases agree with TRBD2. V lost 5 bases and J lost 10; bases outside the gene matches: 11. Germline V gives CDR1 LNHDA, CDR2 SQIVND (reference sequence). The CDR3 is 15 amino acids.